This T cell receptor (beta chain) originates from a study of regulatory dendritic cells for organ transplantation. Study results and limitations: Of resting T cell subsets, memory CD8+ had the most alloreactive clonotypes. Memory CD8+ clonal expansion seemed more limited with regulatory than mature dendritic cells.

CFSE-labeled sorted T cells met regulatory or mature dendritic cells for less than 6 days. CDR3 length: 14 residues. The V gene lost 0 bases and the J gene lost 1 base, with 7 bases spanning the gap. Germline V CDR1 and CDR2: SGHKS, YYEKEE (reference sequence). Remarks on this clone: What it recognizes is unknown.

TCRdb's table, derived via immunoSEQ multiplex PCR, lists solely in-frame clones and lacks some. This table holds about 21,000 clones, less than 90% found once. The material sequenced was naive CD4+ T cells from blood cultured with dendritic cells. Subset defined: CD45RA+ naive T cells. This receptor was taken from a human donor in good health. V usage is TRBV5-5 and J usage is TRBJ1-1; the D is unclear. The CDR3 loop is CASSLEGANTEAFF. CDR3 in DNA: TGTGCCAGCAGCTTGGAGGGTGCGAACACTGAAGCTTTCTTT.